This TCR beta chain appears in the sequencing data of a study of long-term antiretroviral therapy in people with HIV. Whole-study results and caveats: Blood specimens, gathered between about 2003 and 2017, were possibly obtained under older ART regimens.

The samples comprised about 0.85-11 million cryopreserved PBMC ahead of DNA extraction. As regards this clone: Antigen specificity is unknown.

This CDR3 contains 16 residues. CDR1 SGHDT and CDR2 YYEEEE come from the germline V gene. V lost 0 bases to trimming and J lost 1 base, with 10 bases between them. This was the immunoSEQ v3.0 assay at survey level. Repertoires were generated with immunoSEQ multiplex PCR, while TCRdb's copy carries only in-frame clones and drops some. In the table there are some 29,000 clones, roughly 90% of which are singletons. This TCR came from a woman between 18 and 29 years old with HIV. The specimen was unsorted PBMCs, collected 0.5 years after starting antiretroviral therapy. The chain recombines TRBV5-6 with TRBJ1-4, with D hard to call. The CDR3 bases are TGTGCCAGCAGCTTGGAAGGAGCCAGAACTAATGAAAAACTGTTTTTT. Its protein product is CASSLEGARTNEKLFF.